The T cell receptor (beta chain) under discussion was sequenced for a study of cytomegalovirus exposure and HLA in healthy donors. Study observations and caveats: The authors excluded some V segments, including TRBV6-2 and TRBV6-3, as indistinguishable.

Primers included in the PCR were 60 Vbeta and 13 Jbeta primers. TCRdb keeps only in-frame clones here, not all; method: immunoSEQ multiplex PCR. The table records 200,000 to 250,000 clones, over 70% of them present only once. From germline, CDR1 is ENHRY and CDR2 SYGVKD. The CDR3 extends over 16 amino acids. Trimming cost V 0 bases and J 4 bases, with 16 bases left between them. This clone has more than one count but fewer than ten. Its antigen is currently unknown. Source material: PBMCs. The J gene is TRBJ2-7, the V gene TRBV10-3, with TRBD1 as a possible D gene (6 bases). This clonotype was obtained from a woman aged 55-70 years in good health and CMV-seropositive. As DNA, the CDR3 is TGTGCCATCAGTGAGTCAAGTCAGGGGAAGTGGTACGAGCAGTACTTC. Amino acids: CAISESSQGKWYEQYF.